These 29 T cell receptor beta chains share one sample of origin, sequenced in a study of cytomegalovirus exposure and HLA in healthy donors. Use of 60 Vbeta and 13 Jbeta primers characterized the PCR. Measured with immunoSEQ multiplex PCR; TCRdb has only the in-frame clones, and not every one. The sample holds 200,000 or so clones, 82% seen once. The sample taken for sequencing was PBMCs. The receptors were sampled from a woman in her late teens or twenties in good health and CMV-seronegative.

V is TRBV4-2 and J is TRBJ2-2, with a weak D call TRBD2 (6 bases). Per the germline V gene, CDR1 is LGHNA and CDR2 is YNFKEQ. The CDR3 loop spans 16 amino acids. The germline V and J ends were trimmed by 0 bases and 5 bases, with 13 bases remaining between them. This CDR3 reads CASSQETGLKTGELFF. CDR3 coding DNA: TGTGCCAGCAGCCAAGAGACGGGACTTAAGACCGGGGAGCTGTTTTTT.

The chain uses TRBV27 and TRBJ2-7, with 13 bases lining up with TRBD2. CDR3 length equals 15 residues. Germline CDR1 and CDR2: MNHEY and SMNVEV (reference sequence). J lost 2 bases, V lost 5 bases, and 3 bases had no gene match. CDR3 amino acids: CASSRGLAGTYEQYF. The CDR3 DNA is TGTGCCAGCAGTAGGGGACTAGCGGGAACCTACGAGCAGTACTTC.

This clone was detected only once. J is TRBJ2-3 and V is TRBV7-9; 9 bases match TRBD2. The V gene's germline CDR1 is SEHNR and CDR2 FQNEAQ (reference sequence). CDR3 length equals 15 residues. Unmatched junction bases numbered 6, after V lost 6 bases and J lost 2 bases. The CDR3 nucleotides read TGTGCCAGCAGGGGAGCGGGGGGTCTCACAGATACGCAGTATTTT. Translated: CASRGAGGLTDTQYF.

The chain carries TRBV7-9 and TRBJ2-3; possible D gene TRBD2, 5 bases. Germline lookup yields CDR1 SEHNR and CDR2 FQNEAQ (reference sequence). The V end was cut by 7 bases, the J end by 0 bases, with 17 bases between. This CDR3 region has 16 residues. This CDR3 reads CASNPKEAPSTDTQYF. CDR3 in DNA: TGTGCCAGCAACCCTAAGGAGGCCCCTAGCACAGATACGCAGTATTTT.

J is TRBJ2-2 and V is TRBV30; 10 bases match TRBD2. Trimming cost V 2 bases and J 4 bases; bases outside gene matches: 4. The germline CDR1 and CDR2 sequences are GTSNPN and SVGIG (reference sequence). This CDR3 has 15 amino acids. The CDR3, as DNA: TGTGCCTGGAGTTCCTCTAGCGGGAGCACCGGGGAGCTGTTTTTT. Protein: CAWSSSSGSTGELFF. Using reference TRBV30 and TRBJ2-2 for the parts outside the CDR3, the full variable domain is SQTIHQWPATLVQPVGSPLSLECTVEGTSNPNLYWYRQAAGRGLQLLFYSVGIGQISSEVPQNLSASRPQDRQFILSSKKLLLSDSGFYLCAWSSSSGSTGELFFGEGSRLTVL.

The chain carries TRBV9 and TRBJ2-5; 9 nucleotides line up with TRBD2. Trimming removed 5 bases from V and 5 bases from J; junction bases left unmatched: 7. Germline CDR1 SGDLS, CDR2 YYNGEE. The CDR3 extends over 14 amino acids. CDR3 loop: CASSSGRRWETQYF. Written as DNA, the CDR3 is TGTGCCAGCAGTAGCGGGAGACGGTGGGAGACCCAGTACTTC.

The chain carries TRBV7-9 and TRBJ1-1, with a tentative D call TRBD1 (5 bases). The ends were cut back, 5 bases at V and 7 bases at J, with 17 bases in the middle. This CDR3 comprises 14 residues. Germline values: CDR1 SEHNR, CDR2 FQNEAQ (reference sequence). CDR3 coding DNA: TGTGCCAGCAGCCTATGGGGGGAAGGGGATGAAGCTTTCTTT. This sequence encodes CASSLWGEGDEAFF.

The chain's CDR3 is CASSLFRQGNYGYTF. CDR3 nucleotide sequence: TGTGCCAGCAGTTTATTCCGGCAGGGGAACTATGGCTACACCTTC. The chain recombines TRBV27 with TRBJ1-2; tentatively, D is TRBD1 (6 bases). Germline CDR1 and CDR2: MNHEY and SMNVEV (reference sequence). Trimming left V 1 base short and J 2 bases short, with 11 bases between. This CDR3 spans 15 amino acids.

The rearrangement links TRBV9 to TRBJ1-2, with no clear D. CDR3 length equals 15 residues. The V end lost 0 bases, the J end lost 5 bases, and 14 bases lay between the germline ends. Germline lookup yields CDR1 SGDLS and CDR2 YYNGEE. CDR3 in amino acids: CASSVDFGSQYGYTF. The CDR3, as DNA: TGTGCCAGCAGCGTAGATTTCGGGAGCCAATATGGCTACACCTTC.

The rearrangement joins TRBV6-6 to TRBJ1-2; 8 bases are shared with TRBD1. The CDR3 contains 16 residues. The ends lost 2 bases at V and 2 bases at J; junction bases unmatched: 7. Germline assignment: CDR1 MNHNY and CDR2 SVGAGI (reference sequence). CDR3 protein: CASSYQPRGRNYGYTF. The CDR3 coding sequence is TGTGCCAGCAGTTACCAACCCAGGGGGCGAAACTATGGCTACACCTTC.

CDR3 bases: TGTGCCAGCAGTTTTCTTTCCGAGGGAGGAGAGACCCAGTACTTC. Amino acid sequence: CASSFLSEGGETQYF. The chain is built from TRBV28 and TRBJ2-5; a possible D gene is TRBD2 (6 bases). The CDR3 runs 15 residues. V dropped 3 bases and J dropped 4 bases, with 15 bases sitting between them. Germline lookup yields CDR1 MDHEN and CDR2 SYDVKM.

The genes are TRBV7-7 and TRBJ2-3, with 12 bases fitting TRBD2. The germline gives CDR1 SSHAT, CDR2 FNYEAQ (reference sequence). The V and J ends lost 5 bases and 8 bases, in that order; junction bases with no gene match: 8. The CDR3 totals 15 residues. The DNA for the CDR3 is TGTGCCAGCAGCGCGGGACTAGCGGGTGGAAGTACGCAGTATTTT. Translation: CASSAGLAGGSTQYF. Together with reference TRBV7-7 and TRBJ2-3, the CDR3 gives the full variable domain: GAGVSQSPRYKVTKRGQDVTLRCDPISSHATLYWYQQALGQGPEFLTYFNYEAQPDKSGLPSDRFSAERPEGSISTLTIQRTEQRDSAMYRCASSAGLAGGSTQYFGPGTRLTVL.

This chain uses TRBV5-1 with TRBJ2-7; TRBD1 matches 7 bases. CDR1 SGHRS and CDR2 YFSETQ come from the germline V gene. The junction had 5 bases not matched to a gene; V was cut back by 0 bases and J by 2 bases. The CDR3 runs to 15 residues. The CDR3, as DNA: TGCGCCAGCAGCTTGGGAGGGACAGAAACCTACGAGCAGTACTTC. It codes for CASSLGGTETYEQYF.

J is TRBJ1-2 and V is TRBV18, with D uncertain. This CDR3 contains 13 residues. The V end was cut by 5 bases, the J end by 8 bases, with 15 bases between. Germline values: CDR1 KGHSH, CDR2 LQKENI. CDR3 region: CASSAIITEGYTF. CDR3 DNA sequence: TGTGCCAGCTCAGCCATCATTACAGAAGGCTACACCTTC.

This chain connects TRBV23-1 to TRBJ2-5, with D perhaps matching TRBD2 (5 bases). TRBV23-1 is identified as an open reading frame with a role that is uncertain. With 11 bases removed from V and 5 bases from J, the gap between germline ends came to 15 bases. The CDR3 spans 12 residues. In nucleotides, the CDR3 is TGCGCCTGGCAGCGGAGAAGGGAGACCCAGTACTTC. This codes for CAWQRRRETQYF.

This chain links TRBV9 with TRBJ1-4, with D possibly being TRBD1 (5 bases). Trimming pared 0 bases from V and 8 bases from J, leaving 14 bases between. The CDR3 sequence is 15 residues long. Germline V CDR1 and CDR2: SGDLS, YYNGEE. The CDR3 loop reads CASSVDGRVEEKLFF. CDR3 DNA sequence: TGTGCCAGCAGCGTAGATGGCAGGGTCGAGGAAAAACTGTTTTTT.

The V call is TRBV5-4, the J call TRBJ1-1; D not certain. V was trimmed by 1 base and J by 3 bases, leaving 7 bases between them. The germline V gene encodes CDR1 SGHNT and CDR2 YYREEE (reference sequence). This CDR3 has 13 amino acids. The CDR3 DNA is TGTGCCAGCAGCTTGTTGGGAGACACTGAAGCTTTCTTT. It translates to CASSLLGDTEAFF.

The rearrangement links TRBV7-8 to TRBJ2-7; the D gene is possibly TRBD2 (6 bases). Germline V gives CDR1 SGHVS, CDR2 FQNEAQ. V lost 5 bases to trimming and J lost 4 bases, with 15 bases between them. The CDR3 contains 14 residues. The CDR3 DNA is TGTGCCAGCAGCGGTAGCGGAAAGAGTTACGAGCAGTACTTC. Amino acids: CASSGSGKSYEQYF. Drawing the rest from reference TRBV7-8 and TRBJ2-7, the complete variable domain is GAGVSQSPRYKVAKRGQDVALRCDPISGHVSLFWYQQALGQGPEFLTYFQNEAQLDKSGLPSDRFFAERPEGSVSTLKIQRTQQEDSAVYLCASSGSGKSYEQYFGPGTRLTVT.

The V and J genes are TRBV30 and TRBJ2-3; possibly TRBD2 for D (5 bases). V lost 6 bases and J 14 bases, leaving 24 bases between the germline ends. This CDR3 has 13 amino acids. CDR1 GTSNPN and CDR2 SVGIG come from the germline V gene (reference sequence). CDR3 DNA: TGTGCCTGCCAAAACCCGGGATTTGGCCTCCGGTATTTT. This translates into CACQNPGFGLRYF.

Comments on this clone: Distinct nucleotide sequences in the sample also encode this CDR3. The chain couples TRBV5-1 to TRBJ2-7; D uncertain. The V end was cut by 0 bases, the J end by 1 base, with 8 bases between. CDR1 is SGHRS, CDR2 YFSETQ, per germline. The CDR3 spans 14 residues. CDR3 sequence (DNA): TGCGCCAGCAGCTTGGTCCAGGCTTCCTACGAGCAGTACTTC. Its translation is CASSLVQASYEQYF.

The rearrangement joins TRBV5-1 to TRBJ1-4; 8 bases map to TRBD1. The CDR3 extends over 15 amino acids. The germline V gene has CDR1 SGHRS and CDR2 YFSETQ. Germline trimming cut 4 bases from V and 7 bases from J; bases unmatched to any gene: 9. The CDR3 DNA reads TGCGCCAGCAGCATTGGACAGGGCGGCGGTGAAAAACTGTTTTTT. It specifies CASSIGQGGGEKLFF.

This chain joins TRBV6-1 and TRBJ2-5; 11 bases line up with TRBD2. V shed 4 bases, J shed 5 bases, and the junction held 6 bases outside the gene matches. Germline CDR1 and CDR2: MNHNS and SASEGT. The CDR3 has 15 residues. CDR3 nucleotide sequence: TGTGCCAGCAGTGCTCTAGCGGGAGGAGGGGAGACCCAGTACTTC. It yields the protein CASSALAGGGETQYF.

The chain is built from TRBV19 and TRBJ2-1; 7 bases align to TRBD2. CDR1 is LNHDA and CDR2 is SQIVND in the germline V gene (reference sequence). This CDR3 has 13 amino acids. J was trimmed by 4 bases and V by 3 bases; bases with no gene match: 0. The CDR3, as DNA: TGTGCCAGTAGTATCGGGGGGTACAATGAGCAGTTCTTC. Translation: CASSIGGYNEQFF.

V and J are TRBV16 and TRBJ2-5; 10 nucleotides line up with TRBD2. The J segment lost 3 bases and the V segment lost 1 base, leaving 8 bases of the junction unmatched. This CDR3 contains 17 residues. CDR1 is KGHSY, CDR2 FQNENV, per germline. The CDR3 nucleotides read TGTGCCAGCAGCCAATGGGCTAGCGGGAGCCTCAAAGAGACCCAGTACTTC. Protein sequence: CASSQWASGSLKETQYF. Looking up the rest from reference TRBV16 and TRBJ2-5 gives the full variable domain: GEEVAQTPKHLVRGEGQKAKLYCAPIKGHSYVFWYQQVLKNEFKFLISFQNENVFDETGMPKERFSAKCLPNSPCSLEIQATKLEDSAVYFCASSQWASGSLKETQYFGPGTRLLVL.

The chain carries TRBV6-1 and TRBJ2-3, with a possible D match to TRBD1 (6 bases). Trimming cost V 4 bases and J 1 base, with 12 bases left between them. Germline CDR1 is MNHNS and CDR2 is SASEGT. CDR3 length: 15 amino acids. Written as DNA, the CDR3 is TGTGCCAGCAGTGTAAGACAGGCAGGCACAGATACGCAGTATTTT. Its protein is CASSVRQAGTDTQYF.

V is TRBV27 and J is TRBJ2-3, with 13 bases fitting TRBD2. The CDR3 runs to 14 residues. The germline V gene has CDR1 MNHEY and CDR2 SMNVEV (reference sequence). The junction had 2 bases not matched to a gene; V was cut back by 7 bases and J by 4 bases. CDR3 region: CASKTSGRSDTQYF. CDR3 bases: TGTGCCAGCAAGACTAGCGGGAGGTCAGATACGCAGTATTTT.

The chain recombines TRBV29-1 with TRBJ2-5, with D hard to call. Per the germline V gene, CDR1 is SQVTM and CDR2 is ANQGSEA. The CDR3 has 12 amino acids. Deletions cut 1 base from V and 3 bases from J, with 6 bases between. In DNA form, the CDR3 reads TGCAGCGTTGAAGGTCCAGAAGAGACCCAGTACTTC. This sequence encodes CSVEGPEETQYF.

The chain recombines TRBV7-9 with TRBJ2-2; possibly TRBD2 for D (6 bases). Germline CDR1 SEHNR, CDR2 FQNEAQ (reference sequence). The CDR3 loop spans 14 amino acids. Trimming left V 2 bases short and J 4 bases short, with 8 bases between. The CDR3 loop reads CASSLREFTGELFF. The CDR3 region has the DNA TGTGCCAGCAGCTTACGGGAGTTCACCGGGGAGCTGTTTTTT.

The chain combines TRBV14 with TRBJ2-1; 9 bases fit TRBD1. Germline V gene data show CDR1 as SGHDN and CDR2 as FVKESK. The J segment lost 8 bases and the V segment lost 6 bases, leaving 11 bases of the junction unmatched. The length of the CDR3 is 15 residues. CDR3 sequence (DNA): TGTGCCAGCAGTCGGGAACAGGGGGCGTTTCATGAGCAGTTCTTC. Protein: CASSREQGAFHEQFF.